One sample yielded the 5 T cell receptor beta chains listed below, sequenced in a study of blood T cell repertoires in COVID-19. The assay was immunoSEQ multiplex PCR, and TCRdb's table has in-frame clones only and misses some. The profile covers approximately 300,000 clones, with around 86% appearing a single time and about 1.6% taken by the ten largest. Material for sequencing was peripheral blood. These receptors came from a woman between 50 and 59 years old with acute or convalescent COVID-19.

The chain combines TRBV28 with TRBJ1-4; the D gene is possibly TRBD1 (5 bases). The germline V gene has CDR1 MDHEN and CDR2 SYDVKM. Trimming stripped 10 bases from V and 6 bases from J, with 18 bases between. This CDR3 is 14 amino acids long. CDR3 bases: TGTGCCACCCTGGCGCCCGTGACAGATGAAAAACTGTTTTTT. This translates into CATLAPVTDEKLFF.

DNA of the CDR3: TGTGCCAGCAGCTTTATCCCCGGGACTGAAGCTTTCTTT. Translated: CASSFIPGTEAFF. This chain links TRBV5-8 with TRBJ1-1; D ambiguous. This CDR3 has 13 amino acids. Germline lookup yields CDR1 SGHTS and CDR2 YDEGEE. V dropped 2 bases and J dropped 5 bases, with 10 bases sitting between them.

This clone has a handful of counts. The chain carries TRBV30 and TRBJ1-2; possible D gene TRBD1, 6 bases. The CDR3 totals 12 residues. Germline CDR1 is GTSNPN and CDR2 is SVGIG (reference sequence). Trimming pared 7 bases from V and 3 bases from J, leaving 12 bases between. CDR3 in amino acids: CAYRTVDYGYTF. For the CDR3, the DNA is TGTGCCTACCGGACAGTGGACTATGGCTACACCTTC.

CDR3 DNA: TGTGCCAGCAGCTTTAAACTAGCGGGAGGGCCGTCCTACGAGCAGTACTTC. Its translation is CASSFKLAGGPSYEQYF. The chain joins TRBV7-9 to TRBJ2-7; TRBD2 matches at 13 bases. The CDR3 covers 17 residues. Germline loops: CDR1 SEHNR, CDR2 FQNEAQ (reference sequence). V lost 3 bases and J lost 1; bases outside the gene matches: 6.

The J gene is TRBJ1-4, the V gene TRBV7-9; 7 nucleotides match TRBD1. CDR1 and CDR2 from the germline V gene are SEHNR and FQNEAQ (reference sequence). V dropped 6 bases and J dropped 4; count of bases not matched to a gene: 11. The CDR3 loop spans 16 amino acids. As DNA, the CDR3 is TGTGCCAGCAGGAAAACCAAGGACAGGATTAATGAAAAACTGTTTTTT. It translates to CASRKTKDRINEKLFF.